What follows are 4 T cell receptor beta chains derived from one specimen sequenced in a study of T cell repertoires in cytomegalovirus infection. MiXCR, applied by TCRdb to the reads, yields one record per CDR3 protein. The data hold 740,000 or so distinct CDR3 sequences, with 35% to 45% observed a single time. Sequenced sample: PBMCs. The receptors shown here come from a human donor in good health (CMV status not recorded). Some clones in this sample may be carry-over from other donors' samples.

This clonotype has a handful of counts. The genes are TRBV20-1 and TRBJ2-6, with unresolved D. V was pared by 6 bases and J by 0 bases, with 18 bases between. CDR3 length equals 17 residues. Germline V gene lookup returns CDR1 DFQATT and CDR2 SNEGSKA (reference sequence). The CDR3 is CSATGRPTSSGANVLTF. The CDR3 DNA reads TGCAGTGCAACGGGCCGCCCTACGAGCTCTGGGGCCAACGTCCTGACTTTC.

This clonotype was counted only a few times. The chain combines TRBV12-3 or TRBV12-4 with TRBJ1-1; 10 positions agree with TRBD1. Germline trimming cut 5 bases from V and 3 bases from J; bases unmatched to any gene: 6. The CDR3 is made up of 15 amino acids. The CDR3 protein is CASSPRQGAHTEAFF. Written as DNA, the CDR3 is TGTGCCAGCAGTCCGCGACAGGGGGCGCACACTGAAGCTTTCTTT.

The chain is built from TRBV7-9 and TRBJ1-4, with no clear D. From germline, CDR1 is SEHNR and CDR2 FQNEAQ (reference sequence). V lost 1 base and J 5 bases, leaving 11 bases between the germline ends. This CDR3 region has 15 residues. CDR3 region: CASSLGWETNEKLFF. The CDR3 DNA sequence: TGTGCCAGCAGCTTAGGTTGGGAGACCAATGAAAAACTGTTTTTT.

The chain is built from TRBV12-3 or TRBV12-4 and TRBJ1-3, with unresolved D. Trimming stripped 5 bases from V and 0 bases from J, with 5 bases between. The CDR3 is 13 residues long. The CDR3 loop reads CASSIYSGNTIYF. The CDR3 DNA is TGTGCCAGCAGTATATACTCTGGAAACACCATATATTTT.